This T cell receptor beta chain comes out of a study of siplizumab effects on memory and regulatory T cells. The study's findings and limits: The authors did not confirm suppressive function in proliferating Tregs from siplizumab cultures. Among sequences traceable to unstimulated CD4+ memory cells, alloreactive ones were significantly reduced by siplizumab. Alloreactive clones mapping to unstimulated subsets formed only a minor fraction.

The CDR3 runs to 16 residues. Germline loops: CDR1 LNHDA, CDR2 SQIVND (reference sequence). Trimming removed 3 bases at V and 5 bases at J, with 17 bases between. The data were produced by immunoSEQ multiplex PCR, yet TCRdb's version contains in-frame clones alone and is incomplete. Here the sample spans some 100,000 clones, 91% being singletons. In the case of this clone: The antigen is not known.

The rearrangement joins TRBV19 to TRBJ2-1; D gene unclear. The sequenced material came from CD4+ T cells sorted from blood. The receptor was derived from a human donor in good health. Some clones in this sample may be carry-over from other donors' samples. Here the CDR3 reads CASSISPRQTDNEQFF. The CDR3 DNA reads TGTGCCAGTAGTATTTCCCCTAGACAAACGGACAATGAGCAGTTCTTC.